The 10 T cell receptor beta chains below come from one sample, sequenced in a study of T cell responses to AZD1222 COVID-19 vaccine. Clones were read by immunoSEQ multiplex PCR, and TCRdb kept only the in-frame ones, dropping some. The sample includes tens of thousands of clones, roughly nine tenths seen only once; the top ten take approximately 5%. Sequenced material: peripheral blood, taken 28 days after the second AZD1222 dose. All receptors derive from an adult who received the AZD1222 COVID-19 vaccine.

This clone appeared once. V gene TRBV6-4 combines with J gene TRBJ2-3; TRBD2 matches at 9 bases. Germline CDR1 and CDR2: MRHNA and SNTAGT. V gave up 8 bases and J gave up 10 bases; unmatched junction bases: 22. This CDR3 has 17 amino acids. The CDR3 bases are TGTGCCAGCGCGGCTAGCGGGGTATCAGACCCCATGGGGGCGCAGTATTTT. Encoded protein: CASAASGVSDPMGAQYF.

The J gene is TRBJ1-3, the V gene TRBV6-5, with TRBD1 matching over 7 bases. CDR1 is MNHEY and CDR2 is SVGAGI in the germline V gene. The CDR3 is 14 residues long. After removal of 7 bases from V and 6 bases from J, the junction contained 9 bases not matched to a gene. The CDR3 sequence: CASIAGGFENTIYF. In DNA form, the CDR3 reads TGTGCCAGCATTGCAGGGGGATTCGAAAACACCATATATTTT.

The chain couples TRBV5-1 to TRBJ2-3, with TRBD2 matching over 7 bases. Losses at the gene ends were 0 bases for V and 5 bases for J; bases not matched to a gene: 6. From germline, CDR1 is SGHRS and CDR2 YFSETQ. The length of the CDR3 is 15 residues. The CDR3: CASSLASGWVDTQYF. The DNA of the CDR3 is TGCGCCAGCAGCTTGGCTAGCGGATGGGTAGATACGCAGTATTTT.

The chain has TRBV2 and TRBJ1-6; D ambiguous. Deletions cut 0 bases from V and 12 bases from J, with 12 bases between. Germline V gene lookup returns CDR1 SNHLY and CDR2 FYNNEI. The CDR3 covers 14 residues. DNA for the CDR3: TGTGCCAGCAGTGAAGCGATCAGTTTCTTACCCCTCCACTTT. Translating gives CASSEAISFLPLHF.

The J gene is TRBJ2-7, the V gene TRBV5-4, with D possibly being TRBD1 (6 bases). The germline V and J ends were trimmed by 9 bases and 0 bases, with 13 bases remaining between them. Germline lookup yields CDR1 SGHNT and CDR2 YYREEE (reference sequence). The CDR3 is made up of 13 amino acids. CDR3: CATGETVSYEQYF. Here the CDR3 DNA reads TGTGCCACAGGGGAGACAGTCTCCTACGAGCAGTACTTC.

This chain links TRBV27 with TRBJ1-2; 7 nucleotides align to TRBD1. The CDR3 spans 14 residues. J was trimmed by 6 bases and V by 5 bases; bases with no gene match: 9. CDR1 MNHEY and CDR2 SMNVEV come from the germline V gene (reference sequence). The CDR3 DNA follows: TGTGCCAGCAGTATCCGACAGGGAATGGATGGCTACACCTTC. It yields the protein CASSIRQGMDGYTF.

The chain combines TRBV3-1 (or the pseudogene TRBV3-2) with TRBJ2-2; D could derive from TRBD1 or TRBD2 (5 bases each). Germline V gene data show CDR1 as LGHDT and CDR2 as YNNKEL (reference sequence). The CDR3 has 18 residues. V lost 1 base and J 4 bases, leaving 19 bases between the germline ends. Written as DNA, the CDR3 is TGTGCCAGCAGCCAAGGAGGACTGAAGGGCAGGGCCACCGGGGAGCTGTTTTTT. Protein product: CASSQGGLKGRATGELFF.

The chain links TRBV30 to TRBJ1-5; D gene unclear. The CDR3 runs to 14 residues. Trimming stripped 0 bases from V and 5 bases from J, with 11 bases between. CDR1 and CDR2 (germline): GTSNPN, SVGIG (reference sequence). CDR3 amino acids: CAWSVLTVDQPQHF. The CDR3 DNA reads TGTGCCTGGAGTGTACTGACGGTTGATCAGCCCCAGCATTTT.

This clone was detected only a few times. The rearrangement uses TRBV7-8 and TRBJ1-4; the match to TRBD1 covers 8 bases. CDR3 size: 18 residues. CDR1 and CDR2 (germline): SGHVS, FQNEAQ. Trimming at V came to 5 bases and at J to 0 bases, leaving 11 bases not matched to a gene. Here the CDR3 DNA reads TGTGCCAGCAGCGTAGGGTGGGACAGGCGTGCAACTAATGAAAAACTGTTTTTT. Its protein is CASSVGWDRRATNEKLFF.

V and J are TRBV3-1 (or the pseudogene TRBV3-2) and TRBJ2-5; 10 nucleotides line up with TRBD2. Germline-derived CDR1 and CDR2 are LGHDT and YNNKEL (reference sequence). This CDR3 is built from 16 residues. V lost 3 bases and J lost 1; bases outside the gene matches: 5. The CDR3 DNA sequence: TGTGCCAGCAGCCACTACCTAGCGGGGGCCCAAGAGACCCAGTACTTC. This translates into CASSHYLAGAQETQYF.